The present T cell receptor (beta chain) was sequenced within a study of identical twins. Study-wide results and caveats: Insertion counts were lower in abundant cord blood beta clonotypes, a trend that memory repertoires did not show. Zero-insertion analyses were open to partial confounding by invariant MAIT and iNKT cells.

The CDR3 covers 14 residues. Germline CDR1 is SGHRS and CDR2 is YFSETQ. V was cut by 5 bases and J by 2 bases, with 13 bases left in between. This clonotype was counted between two and nine times. What it binds is unknown. Via MiXCR, TCRdb re-called the 5' RACE reads, giving one row per CDR3 protein. The table includes some 790,000 distinct CDR3 sequences, 18% detected once. The same sample was also studied in work on T cells expressing NK-cell markers. Per that study: The leading position in the CD3+CD56-NKG2C+ fraction of several donors also went to these clonotypes.

This receptor was obtained from a woman aged 18-29 years in good health. Material: PBMCs. The rearrangement uses TRBV5-1 and TRBJ1-2, with a possible D match to TRBD1 (5 bases). The CDR3 is CASRSDGTNYGYTF. The CDR3 region has the DNA TGCGCCAGCAGATCGGACGGGACGAACTATGGCTACACCTTC.